This entry is about one TCR beta chain. Its antigen remains unidentified. The record originates from a study of cytomegalovirus exposure and HLA in healthy donors. Whole-study results and caveats: A missense DCLRE1C variant was associated with V- and J-gene trimming of TCR beta chains in a later analysis, and an independent cohort replicated the association. A few of the chains that were CMV-associated were confirmed in vitro to be specific for CMV antigens. There were reportedly fewer N-insertions in an Asian-associated ancestry cluster than the roughly 670-donor mean, in a later analysis.

Donors likely had unrecorded immune exposures despite being nominally healthy when sampled. The PCR was carried out with 60 Vbeta primers and 13 Jbeta primers. The repertoire was sequenced with immunoSEQ multiplex PCR; TCRdb's copy has only in-frame clones and lacks some. The sample has around 150,000 clones; just under 65% are singletons. Sample: PBMCs. This receptor was taken from an older woman in good health and CMV-seropositive.

The DNA of the CDR3 is TGTGCCAGCAGTTCCAACCCACAGGGGAGCTATGGCTACACCTTC. Protein sequence: CASSSNPQGSYGYTF. The chain couples TRBV6-5 to TRBJ1-2; 7 nucleotides align to TRBD1. The CDR3 length is 15 residues. Germline CDR1 is MNHEY and CDR2 is SVGAGI. V dropped 4 bases and J dropped 4; count of bases not matched to a gene: 9.